Listed here are 5 T cell receptor beta chains from one sample, sequenced in a study of T cell changes during pregnancy in multiple sclerosis (dated by TCRdb to between 2017 and 2020). Library preparation employed the immunoSEQ multiplex PCR assay. TCRdb provides this immuneACCESS table in a form limited to in-frame rearrangements. Some clones are lacking; in checked studies, under half of them reflect an unresolved V gene, and why the rest are absent is not known. This sample is represented by 20,000 to 25,000 clones; more than 85% of them were singletons. The ten most abundant clones make up under 8% of the sample. The sequences come from CD8+ T cells from peripheral blood mononuclear cells, collected in the first trimester of pregnancy. These receptors originate from a female donor with multiple sclerosis, enrolled in a pregnancy study.

The chain combines TRBV28 with TRBJ2-7, with TRBD2 matching over 7 bases. Germline lookup yields CDR1 MDHEN and CDR2 SYDVKM. This CDR3 region has 14 residues. The J segment lost 3 bases and the V segment lost 7 bases, leaving 9 bases of the junction unmatched. CDR3 protein: CASTSGVGIYEQYF. CDR3 in DNA: TGTGCCAGCACTAGCGGAGTTGGCATCTACGAGCAGTACTTC.

The V call is TRBV5-4, the J call TRBJ2-7; 7 nucleotides line up with TRBD2. The germline CDR1 and CDR2 sequences are SGHNT and YYREEE (reference sequence). The CDR3 sequence is 14 residues long. V lost 4 bases to trimming and J lost 5 bases; unmatched junction nucleotides: 9. This CDR3 is CASSRGGGTNEQYF. CDR3 coding DNA: TGTGCCAGCAGCCGTGGGGGTGGGACTAACGAGCAGTACTTC.

The chain joins TRBV27 to TRBJ2-7; tentative D call: TRBD1 (6 bases). The germline V and J ends were trimmed by 5 bases and 5 bases, with 16 bases remaining between them. The CDR3 length is 14 residues. Germline V lookup: CDR1 MNHEY, CDR2 SMNVEV (reference sequence). The CDR3 is CASSPETGFHEQYF. CDR3 coding DNA: TGTGCCAGCAGTCCCGAGACAGGATTCCACGAGCAGTACTTC.

With regard to this clone: An end of the junction does not agree with germline; a read error may underlie this. The V gene is TRBV19, the J gene TRBJ2-2, with D possibly being TRBD1 (6 bases). Germline V lookup: CDR1 LNHDA, CDR2 SQIVND (reference sequence). The CDR3 is 17 residues long. CDR3 in amino acids: CASSLESGGAFTGELFF. The CDR3 nucleotides are TGTGCCAGTAGTCTAGAGTCTGGGGGCGCGTTCACCGGGGAGCTGTTTTTT.

The chain recombines TRBV6-4 with TRBJ1-1; possible D gene TRBD1, 6 bases. Between the trimmed V and J ends, which lost 4 bases and 2 bases, there was a span of 8 bases. The CDR3 length is 13 residues. The germline gives CDR1 MRHNA, CDR2 SNTAGT. This chain's CDR3 is CASSVDSNTEAFF. DNA of the CDR3: TGTGCCAGCAGTGTGGACAGTAACACTGAAGCTTTCTTT.